This TCR beta chain comes out of a study of T cell responses to AZD1222 COVID-19 vaccine (dated by TCRdb to about 2021). A note on the overall study: TCR sequencing covered some 240 trial participants: 200 to 220 given two doses of AZD1222 and about 26 given two doses of MenACWY control vaccine. Enrollment into the trials was organized by age into subgroups of 18-55, 56-69 and 70-plus years, and those subgroups contained roughly 150, 30 and 60 TCR-sequenced participants, respectively.

There are 13 amino acids in the CDR3, from cysteine to phenylalanine inclusive. Only the CDR3 region is kept as DNA, spanning 39 bases read in frame from base 1. The V and J ends are trimmed by 2 bases and 2 bases, leaving 6 bases between them. CDR1 MNHEY and CDR2 SVGAGI are derived from the germline V gene. Of note for this clone: The antigen it recognizes is unknown. No per-base quality is available; no much larger clone lies one base away. Other DNA sequences from this sample encode an identical CDR3 as well.

This specimen's time point label, interpreted: about 28 days (+/-7) after the second vaccine dose. AZD1222 recipients with second doses at about 4 weeks or about 12 weeks were pooled, because spike-specific TCR depth and breadth did not differ between schedules. The vaccinee samples were drawn from two UK trials, COV001 and COV002, one of which was a single-blind randomized controlled phase 2/3 trial testing AZD1222 (ChAdOx1 nCoV-19) in healthy adults. Trial participant PBMC samples were collected at day 0 and day 28 after the second dose for TCRbeta chain sequencing. Broad study findings and their caveats: In the small 56-69-year group, the increase in depth fell short of significance, most likely because of low power. Conclusions about previously exposed vaccinees were limited because only a handful of AZD1222 recipients were SARS-CoV-2 seropositive at baseline. Participants were mostly white British, with more females than males. The authors suggested clonal diversity may have been underestimated. Because no samples from the day 14 peak response were available, repertoires could be characterized only after the peak T cell response. After two AZD1222 doses, both the breadth and the depth of spike-specific TCRs were significantly higher than at day 0 and than in MenACWY recipients. The vaccine-associated CD4 TCRs covered the entire spike protein, and the dominant responses fell in regions 160-218 and 743-854. Reportedly, close to half of the unique spike-specific TCRs recognized epitopes lying outside the regions that are mutated in the B.1.351 and B.1.1.7 variants.

The CDR3 regions of human TCRbeta chains were subjected to immunosequencing. The published analysis was carried out like this. TCRs in the repertoires were compared against a reference library of SARS-CoV-2-specific TCRs that had been generated with the MIRA antigen-specificity platform. Breadth was defined as the fraction of unique TCRs that were SARS-CoV-2-associated. Depth was defined as the fraction of total T cells that were SARS-CoV-2-associated. Using the MIRA data, each spike-specific TCR was mapped to the spike region that the TCR reacts to and placed in a CD4 or CD8 class. Log10-transformed breadth and depth values were compared by one-way ANOVA with Sidak's multiple comparisons tests. TCRdb provides this immuneACCESS table in a form limited to in-frame rearrangements. Some clones are lacking; in checked studies, under half of them reflect an unresolved V gene, and why the rest are absent is not known. V and J calls and clone size are copied from that table; D and trimming were computed from the DNA. In all, the sample holds 100,000 to 130,000 clones, and 70% to 90% of those were seen once. Of the sample, 4.8% is held by the ten largest clones.

Here the chain combines TRBV6-5 and TRBJ1-2; the D gene lacks a confident call. The sample in question was peripheral blood, obtained 28 days after the second AZD1222 dose. This TCR derives from an adult who received the AZD1222 COVID-19 vaccine. The CDR3 is CASSYDGNYGYTF. The DNA sequence follows: TGTGCCAGCAGTTACGACGGAAACTATGGCTACACCTTC.